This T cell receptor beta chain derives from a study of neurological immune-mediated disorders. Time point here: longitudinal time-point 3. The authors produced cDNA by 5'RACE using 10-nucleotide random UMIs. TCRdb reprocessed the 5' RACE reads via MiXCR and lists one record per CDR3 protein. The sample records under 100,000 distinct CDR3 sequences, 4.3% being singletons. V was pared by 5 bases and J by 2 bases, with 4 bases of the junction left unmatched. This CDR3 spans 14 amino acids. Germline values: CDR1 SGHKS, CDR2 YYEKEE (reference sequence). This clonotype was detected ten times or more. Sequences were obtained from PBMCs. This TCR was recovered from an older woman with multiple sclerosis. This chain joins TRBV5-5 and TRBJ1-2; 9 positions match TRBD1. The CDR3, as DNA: TGTGCCAGCAGGGGACAGGGTCCCAACTATGGCTACACCTTC. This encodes CASRGQGPNYGYTF.